The 2 T cell receptor beta chains reported below all come from one sample, sequenced in a study of Graves' ophthalmopathy and Graves' hyperthyroidism. RNA transcripts yielded amplified TCR beta CDR3 regions. First-round RT-PCR relied on HTBI primers, and a second-round multiplex PCR came next. TCRdb re-analysed the multiplex PCR reads in MiXCR, keeping a single row per CDR3 protein. The sample lists 450,000 or so distinct CDR3 sequences; approximately 15% were seen once. The sample was blood. These receptors came from a woman aged 25-40 years with Graves' ophthalmopathy.

This clonotype was recorded at least ten times. For the CDR3, the DNA is TGTGCCAGCAGTGAATCCTGGGGGCGGTTTGAGACCCAGTACTTC. This gives the protein CASSESWGRFETQYF. This chain joins TRBV6-1 and TRBJ2-5, with a possible D match to TRBD1 (6 bases). This CDR3 contains 15 residues. From germline, CDR1 is MNHNS and CDR2 SASEGT. Trimming took 2 bases from V and 5 from J, leaving 15 bases between them.

This clonotype was detected many times. This chain links TRBV24-1 with TRBJ1-1; TRBD1 aligns across 9 bases. J gave up 6 bases and V 5 bases, and 6 bases lay outside the gene matches. This CDR3 is 14 amino acids long. CDR1 and CDR2 from the germline V gene are KGHDR and SFDVKD. CDR3 DNA: TGTGCCACCAGTGCAACAGGGGGCCTGGCTGAAGCTTTCTTT. This codes for CATSATGGLAEAFF.